This T cell receptor beta chain was captured in a study of blood T cell repertoires in COVID-19. Study-wide background: COVID-19 samples from acute and convalescent phases originated in the United States, Italy and Spain.

Original handling: Amplification from reference gene primers served as the basis for estimated nucleated cell counts. The method was immunoSEQ multiplex PCR; TCRdb's version includes in-frame clones alone and lacks a portion of them. That table supplies the V and J calls and clone size; D and trimming were determined from the DNA. The data hold hundreds of thousands of clones, with roughly 82% observed a single time. In its sample, this clone was seen a few times. The CDR3 length is 18 residues. V gave up 1 base and J gave up 3 bases; unmatched junction bases: 11. Germline V gives CDR1 SGHTA, CDR2 FQGTGA.

Sample: PBMCs or T cells enriched from blood (not recorded which). This chain joins TRBV7-3 and TRBJ2-1, with TRBD1 matching over 8 bases. This clonotype was obtained from a woman aged 50 to 60 who had recovered from COVID-19. DNA of the CDR3: TGTGCCAGCAGCTTAAGGGCTTCCGGACAGGGATACTACAATGAGCAGTTCTTC. Its protein product is CASSLRASGQGYYNEQFF.